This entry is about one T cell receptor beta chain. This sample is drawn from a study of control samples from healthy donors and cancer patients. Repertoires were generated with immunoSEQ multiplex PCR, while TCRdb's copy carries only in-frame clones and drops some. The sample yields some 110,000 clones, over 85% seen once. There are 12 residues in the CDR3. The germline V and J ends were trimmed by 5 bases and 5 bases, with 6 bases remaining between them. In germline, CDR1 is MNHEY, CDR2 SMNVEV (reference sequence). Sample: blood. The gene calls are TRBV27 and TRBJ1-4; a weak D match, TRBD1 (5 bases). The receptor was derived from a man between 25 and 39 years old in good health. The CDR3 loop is CASSGANEKLFF. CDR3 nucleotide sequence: TGTGCCAGCAGTGGGGCCAATGAAAAACTGTTTTTT.